This entry describes one T cell receptor (beta chain). This clonotype was seen at least ten times. Its antigen is currently not known. Per-base qualities were not stored, and no clone one base away is much larger. Hyperthyroidism patients were newly diagnosed, had a disease duration of under 2 months, and were aged 18 to 65 years. Exclusion was applied to patients with uncontrolled infections, other autoimmune diseases, pregnancy or lactation. Diagnoses were established on the basis of clinical symptoms, serum thyroxine and TRAb, thyroid ultrasound, and orbital computed tomography. Blood from progressor patients was collected at the time of first diagnosis with hyperthyroidism, before any ophthalmopathy symptoms had appeared. PBMCs were isolated from about 10 ml of fresh peripheral blood by Ficoll-Paque density gradient centrifugation. Patients classed as progressors first received a Graves' hyperthyroidism diagnosis and then went on to develop ophthalmopathy during follow-up. Trizol reagent was used to extract total RNA, and RNA quality was then checked on an Agilent 2100 Bioanalyzer.

The data were obtained in a study of T cells in Graves' hyperthyroidism and ophthalmopathy (dated by TCRdb to 2018 to 2020). For the study in its entirety: Peripheral blood samples were taken at initial diagnosis, before any treatment was given. TCR V-J signatures able to tell the groups apart were searched for in a discovery cohort of approximately 95 patients, of whom 43 had Graves' ophthalmopathy and 55 to 60 had stable Graves' hyperthyroidism. Prospective prediction of ophthalmopathy was tested in an independent validation cohort consisting of fewer than 20 hyperthyroidism patients and more than 15 patients who later progressed to ophthalmopathy. The 100 or so discovery patients were randomly divided into training and test sets at a 7:3 ratio. Thyroid tissue and blood T-cell repertoires from more than 5 Graves' hyperthyroidism patients were also compared in the study. Following sampling, methimazole starting at 30 mg daily was given to hyperthyroidism patients, and high-dose intravenous methylprednisolone was given to ophthalmopathy patients. The paper describes TCR Vbeta CDR3 sequencing of about 140 peripheral blood samples, made up of 43 ophthalmopathy patients, 70 to 75 hyperthyroidism patients and 17 progressor patients.

Amplification of TCR beta CDR3 regions was carried out from RNA transcripts. The first round of RT-PCR for the TCR CDR3 was performed with the HTBI primer set and the Qiagen OneStep RT-PCR kit. Libraries were constructed in a second round of multiplex PCR, after which size selection and purification were carried out. Paired-end sequencing of the libraries was performed with 100 bp reads on an Illumina HiSeq2000. Per the source publication's procedure: SOAPnuke was used to process the raw data, removing reads that contained adapters or uncalled bases, had a mean Phred below 15, or lacked an exact match to the constant primer or identifier. High-quality paired reads were merged with COPE v1.2.5, and unique nucleotide sequences were defined as clonotypes. MiTCR v1.1 was used to align clonotypes to the IMGT TRBV, TRBD and TRBJ reference segments. Analysis was restricted to V-J combinations with a frequency above 0.0001, which covered roughly 99% of repertoires. The TCS score was defined as the ratio of F50 (clonal expansion) to E x V (chaos), calculated using BLOSUM62-based TCRdist between CDR3 peptides within each V-J. Welch's t-statistics and random forest reduced around 550 V-J features to under 15, which were used in a naive Bayes classifier (R e1071). Using fastp trimming at Q25 and MiXCR clonotype assembly, TCRdb reanalyzed the public sequencing data and kept in-frame beta chains. When rows share a CDR3 protein, they turn into one entry using the most common DNA and genes. For this entry, the V and J calls and clone size follow TCRdb and not the study's own pipeline. Counted in this sample were around 700,000 distinct CDR3 sequences; around 20% of them appeared once. The top ten hold about a sixth of the sample.

V is pruned by 5 bases and J by 5 bases, leaving 3 bases of the junction without a gene match. The germline V gene gives CDR1 as SGHVS and CDR2 as FNYEAQ. From its cysteine to its phenylalanine, the CDR3 spans 13 amino acids. The CDR3 DNA has 39 bases and is translated from base 1. Results the study describes overall, beyond this receptor: Sample size was not statistically predetermined, and blinding of investigators to group allocation was not performed. Most expanded thyroid clonotypes (frequency above 0.001) were also detected in blood, a finding suggesting that blood repertoires may reflect thyroid immune responses. In cross-validation, a model built on a 13 V-J signature told ophthalmopathy apart from stable hyperthyroidism with under 90% sensitivity and roughly 82% specificity, and in testing the same model reached 80%/75%. In validation, the model predicted progression to ophthalmopathy with around 71% sensitivity and 72% to 85% specificity, a median of about 6 months before onset.

The sample consisted of blood. The rearrangement joined TRBV7-6 to TRBJ2-3; 8 bases in the middle match TRBD1. The TCR was taken from a woman between 50 and 59 years old with Graves' hyperthyroidism that later progressed to Graves' ophthalmopathy. The CDR3 region has the sequence CASSPDRGDTQYF. In nucleotide form, the sequence is TGTGCCAGCAGCCCAGACAGGGGAGATACGCAGTATTTT.